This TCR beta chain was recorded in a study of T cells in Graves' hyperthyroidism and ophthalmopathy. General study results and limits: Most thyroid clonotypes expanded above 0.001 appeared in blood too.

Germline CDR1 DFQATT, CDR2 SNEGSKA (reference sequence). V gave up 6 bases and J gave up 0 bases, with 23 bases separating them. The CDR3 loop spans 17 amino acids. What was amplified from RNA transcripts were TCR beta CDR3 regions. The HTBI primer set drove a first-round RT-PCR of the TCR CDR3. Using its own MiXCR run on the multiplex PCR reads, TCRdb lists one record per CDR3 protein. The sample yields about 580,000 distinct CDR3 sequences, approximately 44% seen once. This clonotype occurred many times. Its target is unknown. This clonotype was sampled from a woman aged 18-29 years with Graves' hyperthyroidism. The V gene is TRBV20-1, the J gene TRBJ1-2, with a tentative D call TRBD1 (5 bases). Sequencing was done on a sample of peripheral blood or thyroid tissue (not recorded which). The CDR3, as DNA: TGCAGTGCATTACTGGAAGGGGTCACCGCGGCTAACTATGGCTACACCTTC. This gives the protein CSALLEGVTAANYGYTF.